This TCR beta chain was retrieved from a study of T cells in localized non-small cell lung cancer. Only in-frame clones appear in the TCRdb table, and some are missing; sequencing was by immunoSEQ multiplex PCR. The table lists 17,000 or so clones, about 86% of them singletons. CDR1 is SGHTA and CDR2 is FQGTGA in the germline V gene. There are 16 residues in the CDR3. Germline trimming cut 4 bases from V and 2 bases from J; bases unmatched to any gene: 2. Broader study findings: Appearances in adjacent lung were noted for a median 57 of the top 100 tumor clones. Tumor showed lower T cell clonality than uninvolved adjacent lung, where it was highest. Heterogeneity within the tumor remains possible, as just one region underwent sequencing.

Note on this clone: Its antigen remains unidentified.

The sample here was peripheral blood, taken before any cancer treatment. V is TRBV7-3 and J is TRBJ2-6; 10 bases match TRBD2. The source is a male donor older than 55 with stage III lung adenocarcinoma. This chain's CDR3 is CASSYGTSAGANVLTF. In nucleotides, the CDR3 is TGTGCCAGCAGCTACGGGACTAGCGCTGGGGCCAACGTCCTGACTTTC. Filled out from reference TRBV7-3 and TRBJ2-6, the complete variable domain reads GAGVSQTPSNKVTEKGKYVELRCDPISGHTALYWYRQSLGQGPEFLIYFQGTGAADDSGLPNDRFFAVRPEGSVSTLKIQRTERGDSAVYLCASSYGTSAGANVLTFGAGSRLTVL.